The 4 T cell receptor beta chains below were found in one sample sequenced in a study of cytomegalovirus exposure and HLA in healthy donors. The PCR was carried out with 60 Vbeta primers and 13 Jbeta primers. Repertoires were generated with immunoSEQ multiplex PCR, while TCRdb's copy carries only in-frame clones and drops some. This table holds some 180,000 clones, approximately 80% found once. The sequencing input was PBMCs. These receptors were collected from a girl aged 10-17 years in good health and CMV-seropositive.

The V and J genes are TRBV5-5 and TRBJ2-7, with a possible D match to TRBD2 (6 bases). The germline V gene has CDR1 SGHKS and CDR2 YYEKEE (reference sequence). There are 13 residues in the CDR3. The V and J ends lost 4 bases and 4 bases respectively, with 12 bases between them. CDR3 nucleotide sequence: TGTGCCAGCAGCGTCGGGACTTCGTACGAGCAGTACTTC. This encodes CASSVGTSYEQYF.

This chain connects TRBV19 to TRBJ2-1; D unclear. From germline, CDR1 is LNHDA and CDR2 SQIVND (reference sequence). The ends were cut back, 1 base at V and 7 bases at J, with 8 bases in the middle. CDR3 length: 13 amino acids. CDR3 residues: CASSIVDGNEQFF. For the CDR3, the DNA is TGTGCCAGTAGTATAGTAGATGGTAATGAGCAGTTCTTC.

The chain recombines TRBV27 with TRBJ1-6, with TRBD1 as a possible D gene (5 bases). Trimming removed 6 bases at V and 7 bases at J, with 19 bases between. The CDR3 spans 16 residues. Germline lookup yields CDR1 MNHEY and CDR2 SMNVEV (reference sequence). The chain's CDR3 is CASSKQLTAVNSPLHF. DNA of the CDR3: TGTGCCAGCAGCAAACAACTGACAGCCGTGAATTCACCCCTCCACTTT.

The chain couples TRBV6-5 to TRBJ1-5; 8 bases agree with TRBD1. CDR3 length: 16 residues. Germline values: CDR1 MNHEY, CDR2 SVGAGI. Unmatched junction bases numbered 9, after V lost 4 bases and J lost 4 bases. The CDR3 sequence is CASSWGKQGGNQPQHF. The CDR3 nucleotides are TGTGCCAGCAGTTGGGGGAAACAGGGGGGAAATCAGCCCCAGCATTTT.